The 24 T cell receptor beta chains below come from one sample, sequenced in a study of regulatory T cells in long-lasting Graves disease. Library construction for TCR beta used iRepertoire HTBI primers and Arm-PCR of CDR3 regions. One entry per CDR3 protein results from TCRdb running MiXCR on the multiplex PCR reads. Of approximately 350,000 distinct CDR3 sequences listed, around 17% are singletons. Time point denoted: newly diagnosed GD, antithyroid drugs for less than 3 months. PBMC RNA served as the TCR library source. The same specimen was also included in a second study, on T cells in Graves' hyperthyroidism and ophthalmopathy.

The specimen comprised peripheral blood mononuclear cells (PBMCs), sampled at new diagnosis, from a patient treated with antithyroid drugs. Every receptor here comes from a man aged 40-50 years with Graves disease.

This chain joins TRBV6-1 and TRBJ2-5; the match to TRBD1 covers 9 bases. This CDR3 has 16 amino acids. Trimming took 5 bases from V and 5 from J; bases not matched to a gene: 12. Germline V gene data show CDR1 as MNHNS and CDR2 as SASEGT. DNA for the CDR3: TGTGCCAGCAGTCCCCTCCGGGACAGGGAGGAGGAGACCCAGTACTTC. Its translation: CASSPLRDREEETQYF.

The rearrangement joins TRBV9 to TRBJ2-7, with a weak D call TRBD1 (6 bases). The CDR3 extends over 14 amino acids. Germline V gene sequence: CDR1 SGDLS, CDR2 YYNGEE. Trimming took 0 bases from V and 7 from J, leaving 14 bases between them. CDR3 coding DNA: TGTGCCAGCAGCGTAGTAGGGGGAAGTCGGGAGCAGTACTTC. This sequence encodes CASSVVGGSREQYF.

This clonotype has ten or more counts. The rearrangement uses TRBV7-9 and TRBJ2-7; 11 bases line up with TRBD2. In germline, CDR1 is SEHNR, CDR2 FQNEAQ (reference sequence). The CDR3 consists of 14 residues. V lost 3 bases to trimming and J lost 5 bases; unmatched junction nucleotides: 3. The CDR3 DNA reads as TGTGCCAGCAGCTTGGGACTAGCGGTAGACGAGCAGTACTTC. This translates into CASSLGLAVDEQYF.

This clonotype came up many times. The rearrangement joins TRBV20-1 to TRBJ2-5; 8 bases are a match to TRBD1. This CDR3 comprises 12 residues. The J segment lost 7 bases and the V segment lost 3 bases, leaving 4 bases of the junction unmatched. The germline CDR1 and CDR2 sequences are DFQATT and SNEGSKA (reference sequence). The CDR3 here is CSASGTGWTQYF. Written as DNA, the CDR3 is TGCAGTGCTAGCGGGACAGGATGGACCCAGTACTTC.

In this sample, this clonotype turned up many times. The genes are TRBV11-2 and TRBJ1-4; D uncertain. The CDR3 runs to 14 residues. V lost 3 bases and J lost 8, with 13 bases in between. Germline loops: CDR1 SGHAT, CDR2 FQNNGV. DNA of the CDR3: TGTGCCAGCAGCTTTGGAAATAGAGGGGAAAAACTGTTTTTT. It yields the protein CASSFGNRGEKLFF.

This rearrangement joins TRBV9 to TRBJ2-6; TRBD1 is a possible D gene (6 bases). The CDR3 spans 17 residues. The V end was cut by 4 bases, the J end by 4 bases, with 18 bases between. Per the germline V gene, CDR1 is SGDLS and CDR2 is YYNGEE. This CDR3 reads CASSPRGSLLGANVLTF. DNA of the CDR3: TGTGCCAGCAGCCCGAGGGGGAGTCTGTTGGGGGCCAACGTCCTGACTTTC. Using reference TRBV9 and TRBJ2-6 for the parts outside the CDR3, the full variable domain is DSGVTQTPKHLITATGQRVTLRCSPRSGDLSVYWYQQSLDQGLQFLIQYYNGEERAKGNILERFSAQQFPDLHSELNLSSLELGDSALYFCASSPRGSLLGANVLTFGAGSRLTVL.

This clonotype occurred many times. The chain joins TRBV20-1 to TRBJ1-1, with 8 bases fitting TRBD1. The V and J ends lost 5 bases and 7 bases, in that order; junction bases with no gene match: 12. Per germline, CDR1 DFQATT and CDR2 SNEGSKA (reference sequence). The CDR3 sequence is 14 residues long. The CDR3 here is CSADRDRRLLEAFF. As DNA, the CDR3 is TGCAGTGCTGACCGGGACAGGCGTCTTCTTGAAGCTTTCTTT.

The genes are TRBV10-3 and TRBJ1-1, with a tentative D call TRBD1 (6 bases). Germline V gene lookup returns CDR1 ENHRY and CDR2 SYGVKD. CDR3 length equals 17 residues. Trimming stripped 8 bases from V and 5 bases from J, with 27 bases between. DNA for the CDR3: TGTGCCATCGGGAAATGGAGCGGACAGACAAAGGGGACTGAAGCTTTCTTT. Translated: CAIGKWSGQTKGTEAFF.

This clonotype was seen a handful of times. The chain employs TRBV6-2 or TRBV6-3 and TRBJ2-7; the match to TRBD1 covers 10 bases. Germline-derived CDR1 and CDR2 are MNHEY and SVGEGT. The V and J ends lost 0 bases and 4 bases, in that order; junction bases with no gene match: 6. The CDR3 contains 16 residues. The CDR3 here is CASSYSPGQGGYEQYF. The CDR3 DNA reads TGTGCCAGCAGTTACTCCCCAGGACAGGGGGGTTACGAGCAGTACTTC.

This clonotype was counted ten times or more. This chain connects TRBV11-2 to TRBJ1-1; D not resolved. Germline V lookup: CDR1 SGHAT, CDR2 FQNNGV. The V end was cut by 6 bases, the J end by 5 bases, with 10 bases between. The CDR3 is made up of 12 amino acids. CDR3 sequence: CASSRSRTEAFF. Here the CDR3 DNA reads TGTGCCAGCAGTCGTTCCCGTACTGAAGCTTTCTTT.

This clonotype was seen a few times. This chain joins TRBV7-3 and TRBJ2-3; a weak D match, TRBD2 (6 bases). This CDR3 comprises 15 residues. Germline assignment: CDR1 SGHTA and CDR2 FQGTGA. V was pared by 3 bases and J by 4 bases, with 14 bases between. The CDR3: CASSLTGEVADTQYF. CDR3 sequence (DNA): TGTGCCAGCAGCTTGACGGGGGAGGTGGCAGATACGCAGTATTTT.

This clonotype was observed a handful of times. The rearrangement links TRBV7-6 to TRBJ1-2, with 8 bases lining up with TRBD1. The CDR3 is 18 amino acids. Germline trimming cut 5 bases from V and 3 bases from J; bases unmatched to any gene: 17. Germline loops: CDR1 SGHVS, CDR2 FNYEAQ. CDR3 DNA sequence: TGTGCCAGCAGCCCGCTGGCTACAGGGGGAGGGGGGCACTATGGCTACACCTTC. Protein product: CASSPLATGGGGHYGYTF.

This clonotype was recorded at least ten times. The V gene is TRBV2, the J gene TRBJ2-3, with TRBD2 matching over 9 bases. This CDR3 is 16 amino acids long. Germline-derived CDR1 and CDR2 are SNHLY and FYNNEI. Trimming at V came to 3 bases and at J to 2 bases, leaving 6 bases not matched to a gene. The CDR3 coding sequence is TGTGCCAGCAGTGAGCGAGCTAGCGGGGTCACAGATACGCAGTATTTT. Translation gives CASSERASGVTDTQYF.

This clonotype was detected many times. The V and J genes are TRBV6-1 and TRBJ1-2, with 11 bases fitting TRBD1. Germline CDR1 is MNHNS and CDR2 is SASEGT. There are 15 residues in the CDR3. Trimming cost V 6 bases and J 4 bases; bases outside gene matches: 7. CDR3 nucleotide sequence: TGTGCCAGCAGAGGGAGGACAGGGGGCGTCTATGGCTACACCTTC. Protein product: CASRGRTGGVYGYTF.

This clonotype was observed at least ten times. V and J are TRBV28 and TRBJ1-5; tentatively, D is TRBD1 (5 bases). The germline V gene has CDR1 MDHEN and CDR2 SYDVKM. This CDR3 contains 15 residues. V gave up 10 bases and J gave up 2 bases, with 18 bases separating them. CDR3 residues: CATVRFRGGNQPQHF. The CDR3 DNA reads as TGTGCCACCGTACGGTTCCGGGGGGGCAATCAGCCCCAGCATTTT.

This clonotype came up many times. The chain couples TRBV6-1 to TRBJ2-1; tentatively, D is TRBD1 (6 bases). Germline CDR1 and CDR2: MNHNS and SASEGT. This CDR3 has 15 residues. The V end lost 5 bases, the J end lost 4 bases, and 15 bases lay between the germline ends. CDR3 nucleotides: TGTGCCAGCAGTAGAAGGACAGACTTGTACAATGAGCAGTTCTTC. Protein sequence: CASSRRTDLYNEQFF.

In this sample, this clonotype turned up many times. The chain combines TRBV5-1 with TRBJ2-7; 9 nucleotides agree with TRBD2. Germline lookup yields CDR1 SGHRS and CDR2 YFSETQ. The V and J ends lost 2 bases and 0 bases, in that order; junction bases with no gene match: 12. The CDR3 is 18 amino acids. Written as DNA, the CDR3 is TGCGCCAGCAGCTTCGCCCTCGCGACTAGCGGAGCCTCCTACGAGCAGTACTTC. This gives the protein CASSFALATSGASYEQYF.

This CDR3 reads CASSPQTGYGYTF. CDR3 nucleotides: TGTGCCAGCAGTCCCCAGACAGGGTATGGCTACACCTTC. The V call is TRBV2, the J call TRBJ1-2, with 7 bases aligning to TRBD1. The CDR3 length is 13 residues. Germline V gene lookup returns CDR1 SNHLY and CDR2 FYNNEI. J gave up 5 bases and V 5 bases, and 5 bases lay outside the gene matches.

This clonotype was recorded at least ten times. CDR3: CASRQRGRIGELFF. The CDR3, as DNA: TGTGCCAGCAGACAGCGGGGGAGGATCGGGGAGCTGTTTTTT. The V call is TRBV7-9, the J call TRBJ2-2, with TRBD2 identical over 8 bases. This CDR3 has 14 residues. Trimming cost V 6 bases and J 7 bases; bases outside gene matches: 7. The V gene's germline CDR1 is SEHNR and CDR2 FQNEAQ (reference sequence).

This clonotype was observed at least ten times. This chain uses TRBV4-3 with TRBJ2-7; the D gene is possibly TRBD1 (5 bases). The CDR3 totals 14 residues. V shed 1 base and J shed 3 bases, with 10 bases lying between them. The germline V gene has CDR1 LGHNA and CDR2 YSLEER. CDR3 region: CASSQAAQDYEQYF. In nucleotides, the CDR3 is TGCGCCAGCAGCCAAGCGGCACAGGACTACGAGCAGTACTTC.

The CDR3 DNA sequence: TGTGCCTGGAGTGGGTCTGGAGATACGCAGTATTTT. As protein: CAWSGSGDTQYF. The chain employs TRBV30 and TRBJ2-3; D not resolved. The germline V gene has CDR1 GTSNPN and CDR2 SVGIG (reference sequence). V was trimmed by 1 base and J by 5 bases, leaving 7 bases between them. This CDR3 has 12 residues.

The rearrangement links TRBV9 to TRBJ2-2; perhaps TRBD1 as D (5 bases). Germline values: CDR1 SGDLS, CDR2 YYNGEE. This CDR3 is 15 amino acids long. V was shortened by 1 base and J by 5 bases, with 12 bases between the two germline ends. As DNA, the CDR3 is TGTGCCAGCAGCGTATTAGGGGCACGAACCGGGGAGCTGTTTTTT. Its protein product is CASSVLGARTGELFF. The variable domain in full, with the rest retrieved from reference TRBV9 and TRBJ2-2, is DSGVTQTPKHLITATGQRVTLRCSPRSGDLSVYWYQQSLDQGLQFLIQYYNGEERAKGNILERFSAQQFPDLHSELNLSSLELGDSALYFCASSVLGARTGELFFGEGSRLTVL.

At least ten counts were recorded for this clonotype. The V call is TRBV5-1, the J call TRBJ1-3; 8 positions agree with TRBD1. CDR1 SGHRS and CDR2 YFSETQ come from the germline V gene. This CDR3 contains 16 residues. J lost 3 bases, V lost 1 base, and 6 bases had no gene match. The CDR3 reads CASSLLGQGDGNTIYF. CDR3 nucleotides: TGCGCCAGCAGCTTGCTTGGACAGGGAGATGGAAACACCATATATTTT.

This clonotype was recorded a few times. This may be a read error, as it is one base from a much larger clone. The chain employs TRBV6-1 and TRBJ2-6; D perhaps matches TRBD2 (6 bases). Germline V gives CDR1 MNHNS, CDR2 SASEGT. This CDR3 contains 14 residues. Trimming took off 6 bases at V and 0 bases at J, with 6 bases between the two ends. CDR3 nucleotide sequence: TGTGCCAGCAGCGGGAGCTCTGGGGCCAACGTCCTGACTTTC. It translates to CASSGSSGANVLTF.